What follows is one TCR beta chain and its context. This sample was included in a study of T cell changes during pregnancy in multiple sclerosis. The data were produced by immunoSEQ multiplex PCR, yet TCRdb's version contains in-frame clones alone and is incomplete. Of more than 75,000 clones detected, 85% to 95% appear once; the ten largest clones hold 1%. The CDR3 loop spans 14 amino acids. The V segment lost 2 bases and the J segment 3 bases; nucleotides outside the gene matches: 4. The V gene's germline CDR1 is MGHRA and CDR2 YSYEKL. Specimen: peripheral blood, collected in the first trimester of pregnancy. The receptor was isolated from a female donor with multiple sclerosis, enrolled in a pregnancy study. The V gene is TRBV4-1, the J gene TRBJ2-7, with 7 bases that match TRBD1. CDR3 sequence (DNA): TGCGCCAGCAGCCAACCGGGACAGAGCTACGAGCAGTACTTC. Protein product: CASSQPGQSYEQYF.